The sequence of this T cell receptor beta chain was determined in a study of a mutant IDH1 vaccine in newly diagnosed glioma. Time point in this sample: week 23, last vaccination. All doses held 300 ug of mutant IDH1 20-mer peptide, with topical imiquimod. Comments on this clone: The target antigen is unknown.

The V gene end was trimmed by 8 bases and the J gene end by 4 bases; junction bases not matched to a gene: 7. Germline loops: CDR1 MNHNY, CDR2 SVGAGI (reference sequence). The CDR3 length is 15 residues. Only in-frame clones appear in the TCRdb table, and some are missing; sequencing was by immunoSEQ multiplex PCR. This sample has 40,000 to 45,000 clones; about 75% occur once, and the top ten carry 5% to 6%. Source: PBMCs, taken from a glioma patient whose treatment included an IDH1 peptide vaccine. The gene calls are TRBV6-6 and TRBJ2-2, with TRBD1 matching over 10 bases. The source is a man aged 45-65 years with glioma. CDR3 sequence reads: CASGLGQGSTGELFF. The CDR3 DNA sequence: TGTGCCAGCGGCTTGGGACAGGGGTCCACCGGGGAGCTGTTTTTT.